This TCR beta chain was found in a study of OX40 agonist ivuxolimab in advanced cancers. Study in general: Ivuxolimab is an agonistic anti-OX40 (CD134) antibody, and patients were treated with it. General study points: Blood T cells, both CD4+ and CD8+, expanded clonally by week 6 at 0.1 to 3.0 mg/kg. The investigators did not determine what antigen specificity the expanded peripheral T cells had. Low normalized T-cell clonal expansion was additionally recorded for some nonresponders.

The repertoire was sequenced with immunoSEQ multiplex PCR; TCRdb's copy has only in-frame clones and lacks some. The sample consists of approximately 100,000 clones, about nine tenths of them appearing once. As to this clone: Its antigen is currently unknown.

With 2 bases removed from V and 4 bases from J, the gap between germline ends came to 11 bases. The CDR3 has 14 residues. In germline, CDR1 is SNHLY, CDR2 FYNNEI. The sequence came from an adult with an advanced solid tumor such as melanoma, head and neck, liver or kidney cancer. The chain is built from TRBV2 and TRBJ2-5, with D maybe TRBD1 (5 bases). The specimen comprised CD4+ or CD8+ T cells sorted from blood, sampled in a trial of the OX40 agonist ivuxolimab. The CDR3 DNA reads TGTGCCAGCAGTGAACTCGGGCAGGGAGAGACCCAGTACTTC. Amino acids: CASSELGQGETQYF. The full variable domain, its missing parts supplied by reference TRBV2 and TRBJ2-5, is EPEVTQTPSHQVTQMGQEVILRCVPISNHLYFYWYRQILGQKVEFLVSFYNNEISEKSEIFDDQFSVERPDGSNFTLKIRSTKLEDSAMYFCASSELGQGETQYFGPGTRLLVL.